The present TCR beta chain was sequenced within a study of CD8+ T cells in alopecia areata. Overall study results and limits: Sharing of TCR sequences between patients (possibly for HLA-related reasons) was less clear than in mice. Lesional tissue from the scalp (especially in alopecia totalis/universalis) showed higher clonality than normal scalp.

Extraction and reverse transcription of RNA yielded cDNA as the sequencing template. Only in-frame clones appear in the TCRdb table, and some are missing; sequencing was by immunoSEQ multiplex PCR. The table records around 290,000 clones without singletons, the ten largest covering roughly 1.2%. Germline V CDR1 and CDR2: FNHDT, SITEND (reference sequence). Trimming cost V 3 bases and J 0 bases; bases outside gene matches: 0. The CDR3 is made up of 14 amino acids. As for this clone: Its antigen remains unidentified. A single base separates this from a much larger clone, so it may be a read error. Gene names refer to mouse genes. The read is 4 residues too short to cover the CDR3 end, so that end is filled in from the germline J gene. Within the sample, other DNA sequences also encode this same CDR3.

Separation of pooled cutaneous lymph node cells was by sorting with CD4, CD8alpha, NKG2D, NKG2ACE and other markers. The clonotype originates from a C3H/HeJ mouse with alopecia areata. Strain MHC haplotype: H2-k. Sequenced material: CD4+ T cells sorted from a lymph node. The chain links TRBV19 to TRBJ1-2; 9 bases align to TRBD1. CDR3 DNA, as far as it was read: TGTGCCAGCAGTAGGACAGGGGCAAACTCC. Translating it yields CASSRTGANS. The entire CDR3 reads CASSRTGANSDYTF. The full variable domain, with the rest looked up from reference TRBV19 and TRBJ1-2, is GGIITQTPKFLIGQEGQKLTLKCQQNFNHDTMYWYRQDSGKGLRLIYYSITENDLQKGDLSEGYDASREKKSSFSLTVTSAQKNEMAVFLCASSRTGANSDYTFGSGTRLLVI.